This T cell receptor (beta chain) was recorded in a study of human T cells and chemical hapten exposure. One entry per CDR3 protein results from TCRdb running MiXCR on the RACE reads. The data contain more than 100,000 distinct CDR3 sequences, around 15% of them singletons. CDR1 is SGHAT, CDR2 FQDESV, per germline (reference sequence). This CDR3 has 15 amino acids. V trimming: 1 base; J trimming: 1 base; junction bases outside the gene matches: 3. This clonotype was seen only once. The sample's time point: patch test 1, 2 weeks after DPC sensitization. As for treatment: therapeutic diphenylcyclopropenone sensitization with weekly scalp DPC. Participating donors were patients with alopecia, aged 18 to 70 years, considered appropriate candidates for DPC.

This chain connects TRBV11-1 to TRBJ1-1, with 7 bases identical to TRBD1. The TCR was taken from a man aged 18 to 29 with alopecia areata. Some clones in this sample may be carry-over from other donors' samples. The sequences come from whole blood, collected in connection with sensitization to the hapten diphenylcyclopropenone (DPC). CDR3 in amino acids: CASSLEGQPNTEAFF. CDR3 DNA sequence: TGTGCCAGCAGCTTAGAGGGACAGCCGAACACTGAAGCTTTCTTT.